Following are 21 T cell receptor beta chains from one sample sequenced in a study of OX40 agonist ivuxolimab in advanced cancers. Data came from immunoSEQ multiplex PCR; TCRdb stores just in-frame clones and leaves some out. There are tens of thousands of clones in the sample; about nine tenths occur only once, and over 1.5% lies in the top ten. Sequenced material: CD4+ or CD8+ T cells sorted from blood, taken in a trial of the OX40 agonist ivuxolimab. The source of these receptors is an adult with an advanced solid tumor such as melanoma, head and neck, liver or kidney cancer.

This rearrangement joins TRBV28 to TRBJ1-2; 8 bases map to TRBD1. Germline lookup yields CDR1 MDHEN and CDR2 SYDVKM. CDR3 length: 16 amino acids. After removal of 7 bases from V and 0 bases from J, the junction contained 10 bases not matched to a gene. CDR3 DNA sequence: TGTGCCAGCACTCCGCCAGGGGGCGACCCTAACTATGGCTACACCTTC. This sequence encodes CASTPPGGDPNYGYTF.

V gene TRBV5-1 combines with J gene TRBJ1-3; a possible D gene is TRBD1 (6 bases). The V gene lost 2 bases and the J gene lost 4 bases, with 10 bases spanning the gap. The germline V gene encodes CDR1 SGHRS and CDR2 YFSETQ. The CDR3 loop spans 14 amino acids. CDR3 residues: CASSLTGSGNTIYF. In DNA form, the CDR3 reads TGCGCCAGCAGCTTAACAGGGTCCGGAAACACCATATATTTT.

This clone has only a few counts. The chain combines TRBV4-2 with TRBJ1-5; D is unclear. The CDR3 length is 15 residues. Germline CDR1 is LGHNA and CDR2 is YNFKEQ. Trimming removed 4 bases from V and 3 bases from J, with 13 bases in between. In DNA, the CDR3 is TGTGCCAGCAGCCCCACGGGAGCCGACAATCAGCCCCAGCATTTT. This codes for CASSPTGADNQPQHF.

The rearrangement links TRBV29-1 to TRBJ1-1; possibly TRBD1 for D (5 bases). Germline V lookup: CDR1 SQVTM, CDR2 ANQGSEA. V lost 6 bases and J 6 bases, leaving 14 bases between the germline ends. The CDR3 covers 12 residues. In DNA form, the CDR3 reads TGCAGCGTCGGGGACTCGGCCTCTGAAGCTTTCTTT. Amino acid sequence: CSVGDSASEAFF.

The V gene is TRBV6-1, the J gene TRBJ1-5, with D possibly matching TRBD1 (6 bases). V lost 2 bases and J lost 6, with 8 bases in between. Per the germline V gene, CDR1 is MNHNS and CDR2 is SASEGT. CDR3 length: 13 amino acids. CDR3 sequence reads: CASSEQGSQPQHF. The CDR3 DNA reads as TGTGCCAGCAGTGAACAGGGGAGTCAGCCCCAGCATTTT.

Here the CDR3 DNA reads TGTGCCAGTAGTATAACGGGAGGGGGTGAGACCCAGTACTTC. Translated: CASSITGGGETQYF. The chain combines TRBV19 with TRBJ2-5; 8 bases fit TRBD2. This CDR3 region has 14 residues. The junction had 4 bases not matched to a gene; V was cut back by 2 bases and J by 5 bases. The V gene's germline CDR1 is LNHDA and CDR2 SQIVND (reference sequence). Based on the CDR3 plus reference TRBV19 and TRBJ2-5, the full variable domain is DGGITQSPKYLFRKEGQNVTLSCEQNLNHDAMYWYRQDPGQGLRLIYYSQIVNDFQKGDIAEGYSVSREKKESFPLTVTSAQKNPTAFYLCASSITGGGETQYFGPGTRLLVL.

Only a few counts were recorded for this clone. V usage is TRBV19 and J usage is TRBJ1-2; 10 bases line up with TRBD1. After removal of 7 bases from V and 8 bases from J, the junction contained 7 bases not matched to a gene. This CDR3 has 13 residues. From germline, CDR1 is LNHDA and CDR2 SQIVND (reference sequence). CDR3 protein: CASTTDRGIGYTF. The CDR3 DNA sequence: TGTGCCAGTACCACGGACAGGGGGATAGGCTACACCTTC.

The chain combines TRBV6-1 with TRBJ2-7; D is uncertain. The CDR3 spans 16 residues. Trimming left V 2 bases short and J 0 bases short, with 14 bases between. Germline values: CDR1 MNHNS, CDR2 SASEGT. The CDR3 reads CASSETLAEPSYEQYF. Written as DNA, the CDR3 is TGTGCCAGCAGTGAAACCCTCGCGGAGCCCTCCTACGAGCAGTACTTC.

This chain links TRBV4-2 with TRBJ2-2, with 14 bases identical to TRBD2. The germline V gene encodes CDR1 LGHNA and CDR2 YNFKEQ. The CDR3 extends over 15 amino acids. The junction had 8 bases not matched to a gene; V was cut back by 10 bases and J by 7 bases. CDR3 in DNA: TGTGCCACCGGGGGACTAGCGGGAGAACACGGGGAGCTGTTTTTT. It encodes CATGGLAGEHGELFF.

The CDR3 DNA reads TGCAGCGTTGAAGAGTGGCTAGCGGACCAAGAGACCCAGTACTTC. Its translation: CSVEEWLADQETQYF. The rearrangement links TRBV29-1 to TRBJ2-5, with 7 bases lining up with TRBD2. Germline CDR1 reads SQVTM; CDR2 reads ANQGSEA. The V segment lost 0 bases and the J segment 0 bases; nucleotides outside the gene matches: 4. This CDR3 is 15 amino acids long. The full variable domain, in which reference TRBV29-1 and TRBJ2-5 provide the parts outside the CDR3, is SAVISQKPSRDICQRGTSLTIQCQVDSQVTMMFWYRQQPGQSLTLIATANQGSEATYESGFVIDKFPISRPNLTFSTLTVSNMSPEDSSIYLCSVEEWLADQETQYFGPGTRLLVL.

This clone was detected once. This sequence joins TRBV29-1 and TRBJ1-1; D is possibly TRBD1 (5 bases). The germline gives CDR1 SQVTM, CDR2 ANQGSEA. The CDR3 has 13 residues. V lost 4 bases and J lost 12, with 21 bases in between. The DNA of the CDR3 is TGCAGCGTTGTCCCACAGGTTGTGAGCCAAACTTTCTTT. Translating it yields CSVVPQVVSQTFF. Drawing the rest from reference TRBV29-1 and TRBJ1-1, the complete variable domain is SAVISQKPSRDICQRGTSLTIQCQVDSQVTMMFWYRQQPGQSLTLIATANQGSEATYESGFVIDKFPISRPNLTFSTLTVSNMSPEDSSIYLCSVVPQVVSQTFFGQGTRLTVV.

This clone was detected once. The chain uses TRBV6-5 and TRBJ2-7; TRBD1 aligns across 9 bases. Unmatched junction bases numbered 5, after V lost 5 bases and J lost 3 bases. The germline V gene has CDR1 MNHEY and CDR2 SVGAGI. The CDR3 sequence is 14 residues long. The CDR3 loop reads CASSPGQGVYEQYF. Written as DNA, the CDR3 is TGTGCCAGCAGTCCGGGACAGGGCGTCTACGAGCAGTACTTC.

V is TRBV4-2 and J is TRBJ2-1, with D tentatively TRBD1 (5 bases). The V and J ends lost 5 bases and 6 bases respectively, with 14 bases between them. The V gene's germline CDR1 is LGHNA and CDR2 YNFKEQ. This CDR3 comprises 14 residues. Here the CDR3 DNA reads TGTGCCAGCAGCTTAGGTGACAGTGTCAATGAGCAGTTCTTC. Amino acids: CASSLGDSVNEQFF.

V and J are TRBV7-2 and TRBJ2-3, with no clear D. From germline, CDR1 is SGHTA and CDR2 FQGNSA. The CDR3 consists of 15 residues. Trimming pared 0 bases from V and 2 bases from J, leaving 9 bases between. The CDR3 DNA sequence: TGTGCCAGCAGCTTAGCGCCAAAGACCACAGATACGCAGTATTTT. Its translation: CASSLAPKTTDTQYF.

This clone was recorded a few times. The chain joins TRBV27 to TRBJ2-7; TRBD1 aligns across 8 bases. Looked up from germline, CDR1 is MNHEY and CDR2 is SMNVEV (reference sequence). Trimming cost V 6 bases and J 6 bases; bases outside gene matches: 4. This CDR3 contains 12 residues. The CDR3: CASRNTGGEQYF. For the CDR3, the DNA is TGTGCCAGCAGAAACACAGGGGGCGAGCAGTACTTC.

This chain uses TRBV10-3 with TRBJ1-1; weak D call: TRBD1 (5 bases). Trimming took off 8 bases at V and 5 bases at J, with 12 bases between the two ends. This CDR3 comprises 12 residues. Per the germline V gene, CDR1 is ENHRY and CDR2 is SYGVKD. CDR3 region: CAIGAVGTEAFF. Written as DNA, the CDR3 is TGTGCCATCGGGGCTGTGGGAACTGAAGCTTTCTTT.

The CDR3 DNA is TGTGCCAGCAGTGGAGGACTAGCGGGAGGCCGGGGGGAGCAGTTCTTC. Translated, it gives CASSGGLAGGRGEQFF. The chain has TRBV6-1 and TRBJ2-1, with 14 nucleotides matching TRBD2. CDR1 and CDR2 (germline): MNHNS, SASEGT. Trimming at V came to 4 bases and at J to 10 bases, leaving 9 bases not matched to a gene. This CDR3 spans 16 amino acids.

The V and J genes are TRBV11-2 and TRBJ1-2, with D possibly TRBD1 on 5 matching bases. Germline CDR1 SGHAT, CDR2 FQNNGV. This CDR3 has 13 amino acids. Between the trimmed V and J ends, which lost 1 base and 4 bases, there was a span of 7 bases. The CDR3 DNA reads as TGTGCCAGCAGCTTAGCGGGGGTCTATGGCTACACCTTC. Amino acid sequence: CASSLAGVYGYTF. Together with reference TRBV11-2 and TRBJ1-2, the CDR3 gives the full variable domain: EAGVAQSPRYKIIEKRQSVAFWCNPISGHATLYWYQQILGQGPKLLIQFQNNGVVDDSQLPKDRFSAERLKGVDSTLKIQPAKLEDSAVYLCASSLAGVYGYTFGSGTRLTVV.

Here the CDR3 DNA reads TGCGCCAGCAGCTTTGCCACAGGGGGCGATGGCACTGAAGCTTTCTTT. This gives the protein CASSFATGGDGTEAFF. The J gene is TRBJ1-1, the V gene TRBV5-1, with 9 nucleotides matching TRBD1. In germline, CDR1 is SGHRS, CDR2 YFSETQ. The CDR3 covers 16 residues. The J segment lost 4 bases and the V segment lost 2 bases, leaving 9 bases of the junction unmatched. The full variable domain, completed using reference TRBV5-1 and TRBJ1-1, is KAGVTQTPRYLIKTRGQQVTLSCSPISGHRSVSWYQQTPGQGLQFLFEYFSETQRNKGNFPGRFSGRQFSNSRSEMNVSTLELGDSALYLCASSFATGGDGTEAFFGQGTRLTVV.

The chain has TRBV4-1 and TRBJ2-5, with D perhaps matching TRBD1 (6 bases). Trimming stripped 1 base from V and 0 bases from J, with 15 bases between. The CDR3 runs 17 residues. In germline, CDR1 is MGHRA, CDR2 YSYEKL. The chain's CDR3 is CASSQGQGGTYQETQYF. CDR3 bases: TGCGCCAGCAGCCAAGGTCAAGGGGGAACATACCAAGAGACCCAGTACTTC.

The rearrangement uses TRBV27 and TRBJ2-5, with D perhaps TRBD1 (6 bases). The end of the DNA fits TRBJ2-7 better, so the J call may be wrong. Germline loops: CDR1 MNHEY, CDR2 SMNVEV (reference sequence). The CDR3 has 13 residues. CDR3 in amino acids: CASSSGQSYEQYF. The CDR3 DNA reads TGTGCCAGCAGTTCTGGACAGTCCTACGAGCAGTACTTC.